The clone carrying this T cell receptor beta chain was observed a handful of times. CDR1 and CDR2 (germline): MGHRA, YSYEKL. CDR3 length: 13 amino acids. Trimming left V 5 bases short and J 2 bases short, with 9 bases between. The data are from a study of tumor and adjacent non-tumor tissue in lung cancer. TCRbeta libraries were built with three rounds of nested PCR, modified from ARM-PCR. TCRdb itself ran the multiplex PCR reads through MiXCR, one entry per CDR3 protein. The table lists roughly 70,000 distinct CDR3 sequences, around 70% of them singletons. RNA was extracted from bulk tissue without any cell sorting. The normal lung tissue was taken more than 3 cm from the tumor edge.

Sequenced material: distant non-tumor lung tissue. The chain is built from TRBV4-1 and TRBJ2-5; no reliable D call. The sequence was collected from a woman in her forties or fifties with non-small cell lung cancer. Here the CDR3 DNA reads TGCGCCAGCAGCAGGCAAAGACAAGAGACCCAGTACTTC. This sequence encodes CASSRQRQETQYF.